Listed below are T cell receptor beta chains from one sample, sequenced in a study of cytomegalovirus exposure and HLA in healthy donors. Sequencing was performed with immunoSEQ multiplex PCR; in TCRdb, only in-frame clones are kept and a portion is missing. The sample holds approximately 150,000 clones; 80% to 90% are singletons and the top ten take 1.4%. Sequencing used PBMCs. The receptors come from a woman aged 30 to 39 in good health and CMV-seronegative. The CDR3 runs from the conserved cysteine through the conserved F or W. The D gene is left open where the match is weak. Size is omitted from some rows. Given values are once, few, many or a class for expanded clones.

v_gene	d_gene	abundance	j_gene	CDR3nt	CDR3aa
TRBV2	-	-	TRBJ2-7	TGTGCCAGCGGGGAGAGTCGGTCCTACGAGCAGTACTTC	CASGESRSYEQYF
TRBV5-1	TRBD1	-	TRBJ1-5	TGCGCCAGCAGCTTGTCCGGGACAGGGAGTCAGCCCCAGCATTTT	CASSLSGTGSQPQHF
TRBV2	-	-	TRBJ1-5	TGTGCCAGCAGTGAAGTAGCCAGTAGTCCCAACATAGGCAATCAGCCCCAGCATTTT	CASSEVASSPNIGNQPQHF
TRBV29-1	TRBD1	-	TRBJ2-7	TGCAGCGGGGGACAGGGTAGGGCCTACGAGCAGTACTTC	CSGGQGRAYEQYF
TRBV5-1	-	-	TRBJ2-2	TGCGCCAGCACCTTAGCTGGTAACACCGGGGAGCTGTTTTTT	CASTLAGNTGELFF
TRBV4-2	-	-	TRBJ1-4	TGTGCCAGCAGCAGACAGCCAGCAACTAATGAAAAACTGTTTTTT	CASSRQPATNEKLFF
TRBV10-1	TRBD1	-	TRBJ2-1	TGCGCCAGCAGTGGGGACAGGGGCTTGGGAATCTACAATGAGCAGTTCTTC	CASSGDRGLGIYNEQFF
TRBV5-4	TRBD1	-	TRBJ2-7	TGTGCCAGCAGCCTTGACAGGGGGCGGTACGAGCAGTACTTC	CASSLDRGRYEQYF
TRBV27	-	-	TRBJ2-2	TGTGCCAGCAGCGGGGGTAACACCGGGGAGCTGTTTTTT	CASSGGNTGELFF
TRBV5-8	TRBD1	few	TRBJ2-7	TGTGCCAGCAGCTATGGACAGGGGAACGAGCAGTACTTC	CASSYGQGNEQYF
TRBV30	-	-	TRBJ1-2	TGTGCCTGGAGTGTAAATTCGGGGAACTATGGCTACACCTTC	CAWSVNSGNYGYTF
TRBV4-3	TRBD2	-	TRBJ2-2	TGCGCCAGCAGCCAAGCTAGCGGGGGGAACACCGGGGAGCTGTTTTTT	CASSQASGGNTGELFF
TRBV9	-	medium-sized	TRBJ1-1	TGTGCCAGCAGCGTAGGGGGGGACACTGAAGCTTTCTTT	CASSVGGDTEAFF
TRBV30	-	-	TRBJ2-2	TGTGCCTTGACTGCGGCCCCGGGGGAGCTGTTTTTT	CALTAAPGELFF
TRBV7-9	-	-	TRBJ1-2	TGTGCCAGCAGCTTAGAGCGGGAAACCTATGGCTACACCTTC	CASSLERETYGYTF
TRBV6-1	-	once	TRBJ2-7	TGTGCCAGCTTTGTCGAGGGACACTACGAGCAGTACTTC	CASFVEGHYEQYF
TRBV5-1	-	-	TRBJ2-1	TGCGCCAGCAGCCGGGGTCGGGCCGGGGGTTCCTACAATGAGCAGTTCTTC	CASSRGRAGGSYNEQFF
TRBV5-1	TRBD1	once	TRBJ2-1	TGCGCCAGCAGCTACGGACAGGGTATCGATGAGCAGTTCTTC	CASSYGQGIDEQFF
TRBV7-6	TRBD1	once	TRBJ1-1	TGTGCCAGCAGGGAAGAGGGACAGCCTGACACTGAAGCTTTCTTT	CASREEGQPDTEAFF
TRBV19	TRBD1	-	TRBJ2-7	TGTGCCAGTAGTATATTGAGACAGGGAACCTACGAGCAGTACTTC	CASSILRQGTYEQYF